This entry concerns a single T cell receptor (beta chain). This clonotype has just a few counts. Its antigen specificity is not known. Nothing much larger sits one base from this clone, and base qualities are not available. Germline trimming: 5 bases from V, 7 bases from J; junction bases outside gene matches: 11. The CDR3, cysteine through valine, is 13 amino acids long. Only the CDR3 region is kept as DNA, spanning 39 bases read in frame from base 1. CDR1 SQVTM and CDR2 ANQGSEA are derived from the germline V gene. This record comes from a study of T cells after yellow fever vaccination (dated by TCRdb to the late 2010s). Background on the whole study: Libraries from fractions with low cell numbers were prepared with the SMART-Seq v4 Ultra Low Input RNA kit. To follow T-cell clones before and after primary and booster YFV17D yellow fever vaccination, bulk TCR alpha and beta repertoires were sequenced over time. Bulk PBMC replicates and cell subsets were isolated from blood drawn at multiple timepoints before and after both primary and secondary immunization. Two healthy male donors, one aged 18 to 30 and one aged 30 to 40 years, made up the cohort.

In light of the paper, this sample's treatment or condition label describes: live attenuated yellow fever vaccine strain. A standard Ficoll-Paque protocol was used to isolate PBMCs from peripheral blood. Dynabeads CD4 and CD8 positive selection kits were used to isolate the CD4 and CD8 T-cell fractions. RNA was extracted with TriZol from bulk PBMCs, CD4 and CD8 fractions, and dextramer-positive and dextramer-negative fractions. What the study reported, not specific to this receptor: The secondary T-cell response was found to be weaker but faster than the primary response, with a peak reached on day 5 rather than on day 15. Because abundant contaminating clonotypes from the bulk population could be contained in FACS-sorted repertoires, computational filtering was required. Most clones expanded after primary vaccination were re-detected after the booster (about 95% of CD4 and around 88% of CD8), suggesting broad memory maintenance. Because the study included only a couple of donors, the extent to which the findings can be generalized is limited. A small fraction of clonotypes showed up in both the CD4 and CD8 compartments, probably as a result of convergent recombination.

This sample was sequenced with an Illumina NovaSeq 6000. TCR cDNA was synthesized by 5'RACE template switching, which introduced a universal primer site and unique molecular identifiers. Priming of cDNA synthesis was performed from both the TCR alpha and TCR beta constant segments. Library amplification used two PCR steps, and the second PCR step added sample barcodes and sequencing adapters. Libraries were sequenced on Illumina HiSeq 2500 (2x100 bp) or NovaSeq (2x150 bp). Under the source paper's analysis protocol: MIGEC handled demultiplexing of reads and collapsing into UMI consensus sequences, while MiXCR performed V(D)J alignment. Using edgeR on replicate PBMC samples, clonotypes were called vaccine-responding if FDR was below 0.01 and the log2 fold change was above 5 up to day 15. Each bulk clonotype was labeled CD4 or CD8 based on which sequenced repertoire, CD4 or CD8, contained the clonotype at higher abundance. TCRdb took the public reads, trimmed them with fastp at Q25, ran MiXCR for clone calling and kept in-frame beta chains. Each entry merges the rows of one CDR3 protein and shows their most common DNA and genes. The V and J calls were not made by the authors but by TCRdb's processing. The sample contains 300,000 to 400,000 distinct CDR3 sequences, roughly an eighth of them found a single time. 2.5% to 4% of the sample goes to the ten largest clones.

Rearrangement joined TRBV29-1 to TRBJ2-7; TRBD1 matches 7 bases in the middle. The sequence was obtained from a man younger than 30 who received the YFV17D yellow fever vaccine. The source material was CD4+ T cells sorted from PBMCs, sampled 15 days after the yellow fever booster vaccination. Here the CDR3 is given as CSVNREGASEQYV. The DNA is TGCAGCGTTAATAGAGAGGGGGCGAGTGAGCAGTACGTC.